The subject of this entry is one T cell receptor (beta chain). The antigen is unknown. Germline values: CDR1 SGHDN, CDR2 FVKESK. The CDR3 extends over 15 amino acids. The sample originates from a study of blood T cells in healthy people across ages. Study-wide results and limits: Diversity of TCR beta correlated strongly with naive T cell percentage.

Next came a second PCR, run for roughly 7 to 12 cycles, which used a sample-barcoded 5' primer along with a J-beta primer mix. TCRdb itself ran the 5' RACE reads through MiXCR, one entry per CDR3 protein. The repertoire holds 550,000 to 700,000 distinct CDR3 sequences, with about 26% as singletons. Sample: blood. The receptor's source is an older woman in good health. This chain links TRBV14 with TRBJ2-5, with 9 bases fitting TRBD1. TRBJ2-7 explains the end of the DNA better; the J call may be wrong. The CDR3 here is CASSQADRGYYEQYF. CDR3 coding DNA: TGTGCCAGCAGCCAAGCGGACAGGGGATACTACGAGCAGTACTTC.